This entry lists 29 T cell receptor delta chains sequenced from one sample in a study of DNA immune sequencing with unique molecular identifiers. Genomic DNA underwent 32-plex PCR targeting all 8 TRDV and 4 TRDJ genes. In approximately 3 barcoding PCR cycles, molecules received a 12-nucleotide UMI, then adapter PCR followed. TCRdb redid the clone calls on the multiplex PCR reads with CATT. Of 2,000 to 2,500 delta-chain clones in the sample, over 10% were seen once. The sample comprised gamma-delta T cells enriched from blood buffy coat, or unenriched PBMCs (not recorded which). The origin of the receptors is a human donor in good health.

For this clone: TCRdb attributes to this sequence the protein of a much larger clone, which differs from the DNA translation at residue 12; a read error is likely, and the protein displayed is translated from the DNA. The DNA for the CDR3 is TGTGCCTGTGACAAGCTGGGGGATACGCAGGCCTATAAACTCATCTTT. Its translation is CACDKLGDTQAYKLIF. The V gene is TRDV2, the J gene TRDJ1; the match to TRDD3 covers 12 bases. This CDR3 has 16 residues. Germline V CDR1 and CDR2: GEAIGNYY, EKD. The V segment lost 2 bases and the J segment 6 bases; nucleotides outside the gene matches: 9.

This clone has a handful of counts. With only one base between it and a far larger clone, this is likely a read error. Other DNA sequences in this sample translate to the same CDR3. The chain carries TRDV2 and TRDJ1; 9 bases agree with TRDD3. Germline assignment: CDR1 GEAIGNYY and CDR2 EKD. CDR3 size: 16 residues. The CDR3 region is CACDSVLGEYTDKLIF. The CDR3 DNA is TGTGCATGTGACTCCGTACTGGGGGAGTACACCGATAAACTCATCTTT.

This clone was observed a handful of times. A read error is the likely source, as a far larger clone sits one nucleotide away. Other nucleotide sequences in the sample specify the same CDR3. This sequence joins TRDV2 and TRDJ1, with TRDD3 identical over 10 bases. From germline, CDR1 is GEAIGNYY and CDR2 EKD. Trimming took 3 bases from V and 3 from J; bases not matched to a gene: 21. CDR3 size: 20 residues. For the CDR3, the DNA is TGTGCCTGTGACCCCGTACTGGGGGATGCAAAAGGGAGAGGACCCGATAAACTCATCTTT. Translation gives CACDPVLGDAKGRGPDKLIF.

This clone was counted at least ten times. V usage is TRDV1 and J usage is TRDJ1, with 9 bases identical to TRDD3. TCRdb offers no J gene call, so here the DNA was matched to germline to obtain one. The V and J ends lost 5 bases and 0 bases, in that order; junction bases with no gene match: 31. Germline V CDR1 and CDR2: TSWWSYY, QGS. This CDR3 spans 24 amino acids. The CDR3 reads CALGPPLFPTGGRDLYLYTDKLIF. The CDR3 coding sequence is TGTGCTCTTGGGCCCCCTCTCTTCCCCACTGGGGGACGCGACCTCTATTTGTACACCGATAAACTCATCTTT.

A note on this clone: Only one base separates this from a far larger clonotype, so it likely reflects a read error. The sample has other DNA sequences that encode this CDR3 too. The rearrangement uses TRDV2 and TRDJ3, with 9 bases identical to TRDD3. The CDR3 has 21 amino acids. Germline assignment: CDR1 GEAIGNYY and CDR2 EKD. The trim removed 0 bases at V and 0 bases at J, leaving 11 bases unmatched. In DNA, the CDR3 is TGTGCCTGTGACACCCTTTTACGTACTGGGGGACCCTCCTGGGACACCCGACAGATGTTTTTC. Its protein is CACDTLLRTGGPSWDTRQMFF.

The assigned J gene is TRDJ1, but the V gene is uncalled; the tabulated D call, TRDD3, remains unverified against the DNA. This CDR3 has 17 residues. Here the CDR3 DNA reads TGTGCTCTTGGCCGGTCCTCCACTGGGGGATACTCGGGTAAACTCATCTTT. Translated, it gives CALGRSSTGGYSGKLIF.

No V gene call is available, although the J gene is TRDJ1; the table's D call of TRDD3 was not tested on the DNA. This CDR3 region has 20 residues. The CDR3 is CALGELELPTTGGIYDKLIF. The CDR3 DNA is TGTGCTCTTGGGGAACTTGAGCTTCCTACGACTGGGGGAATCTACGATAAACTCATCTTT.

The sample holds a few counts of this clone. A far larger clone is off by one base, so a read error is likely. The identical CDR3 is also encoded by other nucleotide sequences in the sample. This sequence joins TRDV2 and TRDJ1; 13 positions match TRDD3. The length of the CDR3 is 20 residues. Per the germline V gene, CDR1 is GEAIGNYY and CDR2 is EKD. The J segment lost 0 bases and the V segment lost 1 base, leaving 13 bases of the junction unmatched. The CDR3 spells CACDTVATGGYGGYTDKLIF. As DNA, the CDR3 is TGTGCCTGTGACACTGTCGCTACTGGGGGATACGGAGGGTACACCGATAAACTCATCTTT.

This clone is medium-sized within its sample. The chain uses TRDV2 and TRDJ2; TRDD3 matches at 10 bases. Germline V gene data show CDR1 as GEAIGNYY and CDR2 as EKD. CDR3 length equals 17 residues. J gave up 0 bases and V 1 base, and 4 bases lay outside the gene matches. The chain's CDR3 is CACDTLGDPALTAQLFF. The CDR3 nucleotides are TGTGCCTGTGACACACTGGGGGATCCAGCTTTGACAGCACAACTCTTCTTT.

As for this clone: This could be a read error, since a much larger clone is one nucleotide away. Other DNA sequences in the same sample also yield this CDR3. This CDR3 reads CALGEPSFLRNCLGDTKYTDKLIF. CDR3 sequence (DNA): TGTGCTCTTGGGGAACCGAGCTTCCTAAGAAACTGCCTGGGGGATACGAAGTACACCGATAAACTTATCTTT. V gene TRDV1 was called; the J gene was not; whether TRDD3, the table's D call, matches the DNA was not checked. Germline values: CDR1 TSWWSYY, CDR2 QGS. This CDR3 is built from 24 residues.

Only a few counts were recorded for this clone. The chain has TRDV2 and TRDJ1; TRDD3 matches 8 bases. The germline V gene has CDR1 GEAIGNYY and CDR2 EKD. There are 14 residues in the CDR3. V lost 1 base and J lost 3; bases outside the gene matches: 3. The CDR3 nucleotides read TGTGCCTGTGACACGGTGGGGGATGCCGATAAACTCATCTTT. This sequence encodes CACDTVGDADKLIF.

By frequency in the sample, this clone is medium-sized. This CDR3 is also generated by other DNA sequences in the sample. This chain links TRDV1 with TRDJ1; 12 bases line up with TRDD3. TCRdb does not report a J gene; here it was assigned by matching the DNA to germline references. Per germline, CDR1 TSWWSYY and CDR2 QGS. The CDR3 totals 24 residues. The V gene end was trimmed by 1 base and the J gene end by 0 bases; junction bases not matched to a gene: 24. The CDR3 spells CALGEPSFLRNCLGDTKYTDKLIF. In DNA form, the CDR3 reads TGTGCTCTTGGGGAACCGAGCTTCCTAAGAAACTGCCTGGGGGATACGAAGTACACCGATAAACTCATCTTT.

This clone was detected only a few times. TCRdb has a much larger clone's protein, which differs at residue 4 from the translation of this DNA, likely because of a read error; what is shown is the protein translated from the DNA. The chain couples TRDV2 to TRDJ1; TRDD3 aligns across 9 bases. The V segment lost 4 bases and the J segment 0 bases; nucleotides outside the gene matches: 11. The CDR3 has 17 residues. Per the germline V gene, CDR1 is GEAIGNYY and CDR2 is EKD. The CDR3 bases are TGTGCCTGTGAAACTCTGGGGGATGGAAAGTACACCGATAAACTCATCTTT. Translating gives CACETLGDGKYTDKLIF.

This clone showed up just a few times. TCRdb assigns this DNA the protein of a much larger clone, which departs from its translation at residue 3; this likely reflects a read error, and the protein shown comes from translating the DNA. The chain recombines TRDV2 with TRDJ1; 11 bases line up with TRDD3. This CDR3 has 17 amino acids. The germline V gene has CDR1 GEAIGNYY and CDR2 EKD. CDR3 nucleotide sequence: TGTGCCCGTGACACCGTTGGGGGATACGCTGGGACCGATAAACTCATCTTT. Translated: CARDTVGGYAGTDKLIF.

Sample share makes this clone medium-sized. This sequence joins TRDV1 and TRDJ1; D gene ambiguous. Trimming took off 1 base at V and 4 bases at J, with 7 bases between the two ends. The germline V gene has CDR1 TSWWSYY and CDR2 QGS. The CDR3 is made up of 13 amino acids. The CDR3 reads CALGERSGDKLIF. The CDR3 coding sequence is TGTGCTCTTGGGGAACGATCGGGCGATAAACTCATCTTT.

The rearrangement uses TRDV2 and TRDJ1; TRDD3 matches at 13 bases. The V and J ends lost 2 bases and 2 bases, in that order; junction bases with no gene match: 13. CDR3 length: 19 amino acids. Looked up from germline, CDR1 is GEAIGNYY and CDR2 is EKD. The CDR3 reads CACDKIPTTGGYGTDKLIF. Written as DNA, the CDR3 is TGTGCCTGTGACAAAATTCCCACTACTGGGGGATACGGTACCGATAAACTCATCTTT.

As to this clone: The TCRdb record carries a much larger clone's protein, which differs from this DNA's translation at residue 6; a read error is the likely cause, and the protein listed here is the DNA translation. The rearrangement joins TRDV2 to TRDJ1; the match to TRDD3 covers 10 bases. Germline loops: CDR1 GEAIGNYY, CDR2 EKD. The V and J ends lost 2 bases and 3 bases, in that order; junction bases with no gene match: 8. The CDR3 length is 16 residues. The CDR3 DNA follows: TGTGCCTGTGACAAGCCGGGGGATACGCAGGCCGATAAACTCATCTTT. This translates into CACDKPGDTQADKLIF.

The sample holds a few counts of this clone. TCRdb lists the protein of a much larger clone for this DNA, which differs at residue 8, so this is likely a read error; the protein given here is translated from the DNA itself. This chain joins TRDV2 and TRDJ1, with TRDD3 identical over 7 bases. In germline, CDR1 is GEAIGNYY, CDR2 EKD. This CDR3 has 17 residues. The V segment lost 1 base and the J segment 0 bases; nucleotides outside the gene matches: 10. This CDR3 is CACDTLGGGKYTDKLIF. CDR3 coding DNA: TGTGCCTGTGACACTCTGGGGGGTGGAAAGTACACCGATAAACTCATCTTT.

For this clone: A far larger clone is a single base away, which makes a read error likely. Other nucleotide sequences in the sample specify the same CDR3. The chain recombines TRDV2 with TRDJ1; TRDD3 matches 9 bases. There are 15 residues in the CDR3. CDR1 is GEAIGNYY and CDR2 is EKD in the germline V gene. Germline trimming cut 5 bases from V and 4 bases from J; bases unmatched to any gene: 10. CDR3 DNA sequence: TGTGCCTGTGCCCAATTGGGGGATAGGGACGATAAACTCATCTTT. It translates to CACAQLGDRDDKLIF.

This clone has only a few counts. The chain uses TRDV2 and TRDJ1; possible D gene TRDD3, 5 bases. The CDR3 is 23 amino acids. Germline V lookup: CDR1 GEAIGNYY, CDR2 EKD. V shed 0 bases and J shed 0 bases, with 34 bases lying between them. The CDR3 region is CACDTVGPLKNAQGEMYTDKLIF. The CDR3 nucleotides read TGTGCCTGTGACACCGTGGGGCCGTTAAAGAACGCCCAGGGTGAGATGTACACCGATAAACTCATCTTT.

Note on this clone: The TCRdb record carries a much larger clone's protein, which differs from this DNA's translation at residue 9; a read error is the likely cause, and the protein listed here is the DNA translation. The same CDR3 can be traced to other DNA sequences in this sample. The CDR3 loop reads CACAQLGDMDDKLIF. CDR3 in DNA: TGTGCCTGTGCACAACTGGGGGATATGGACGATAAACTCATCTTT. The chain combines TRDV2 with TRDJ1; 11 nucleotides match TRDD3. The CDR3 has 15 residues. Germline trimming cut 5 bases from V and 4 bases from J; bases unmatched to any gene: 8. The germline gives CDR1 GEAIGNYY, CDR2 EKD.

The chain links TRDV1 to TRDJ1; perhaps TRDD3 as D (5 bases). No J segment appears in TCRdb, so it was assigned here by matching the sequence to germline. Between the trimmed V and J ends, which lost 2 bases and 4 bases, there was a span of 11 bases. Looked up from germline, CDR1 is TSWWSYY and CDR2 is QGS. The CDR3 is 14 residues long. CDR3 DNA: TGTGCTCTTGGGGAAATGGGCGGGGACGATAAACTCATCTTT. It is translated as CALGEMGGDDKLIF.

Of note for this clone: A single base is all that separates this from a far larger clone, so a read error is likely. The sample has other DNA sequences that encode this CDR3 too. CDR3 in DNA: TGTGCTCTTGGGGAATCGTCCGCCTTTCTATTAGTCAGGACTGGGGGATTCTGCACCGATAAACTCATCTTT. The encoded protein is CALGESSAFLLVRTGGFCTDKLIF. The V gene is TRDV1, the J gene TRDJ1, with 10 bases matching TRDD3. Because TCRdb records no J gene, it was assigned here through a match of the DNA to germline. Germline CDR1 TSWWSYY, CDR2 QGS. The V segment lost 2 bases and the J segment 1 base; nucleotides outside the gene matches: 28. The CDR3 consists of 24 residues.

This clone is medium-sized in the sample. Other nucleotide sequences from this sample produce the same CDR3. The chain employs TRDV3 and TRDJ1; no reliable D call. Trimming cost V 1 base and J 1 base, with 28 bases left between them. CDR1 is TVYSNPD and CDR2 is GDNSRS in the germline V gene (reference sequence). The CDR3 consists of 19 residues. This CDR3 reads CAFTPLYVVGPAGTDKLIF. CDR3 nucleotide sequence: TGTGCCTTTACCCCTCTCTACGTAGTGGGACCCGCGGGCACCGATAAACTCATCTTT.

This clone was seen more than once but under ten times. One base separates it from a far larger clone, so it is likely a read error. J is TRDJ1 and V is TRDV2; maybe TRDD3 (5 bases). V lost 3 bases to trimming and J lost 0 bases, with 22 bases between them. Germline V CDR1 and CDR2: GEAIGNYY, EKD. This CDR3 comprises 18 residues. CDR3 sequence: CACDPVQGGPPYTDKLIF. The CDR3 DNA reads TGTGCCTGTGACCCTGTACAGGGGGGCCCCCCGTACACCGATAAACTCATCTTT.

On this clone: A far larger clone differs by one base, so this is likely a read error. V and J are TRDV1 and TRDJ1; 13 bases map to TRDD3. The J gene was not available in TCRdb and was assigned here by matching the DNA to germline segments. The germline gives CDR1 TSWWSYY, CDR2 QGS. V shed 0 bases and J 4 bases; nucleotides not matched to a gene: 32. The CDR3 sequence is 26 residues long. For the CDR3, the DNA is TGTGCTCTTGGGGAACTCCCCCTATTCTCAGTACTGGGGGATACGCTCCCTCCGACTCTAATCGATAAACTCATCTTT. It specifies CALGELPLFSVLGDTLPPTLIDKLIF.

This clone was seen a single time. The DNA of the CDR3 is TGTGCTCTTGGGGACACACGACCTACTGGCCGGGGGATACGCTCGTCGAAAGTCGATAAACTCATCTTT. This gives the protein CALGDTRPTGRGIRSSKVDKLIF. The rearrangement links TRDV1 to TRDJ1, with 10 bases identical to TRDD3. Assignment of the J gene here rests on matching the DNA to germline, because TCRdb gives none. This CDR3 region has 23 residues. Germline values: CDR1 TSWWSYY, CDR2 QGS. V was clipped by 3 bases and J by 4 bases; unmatched bases: 29.

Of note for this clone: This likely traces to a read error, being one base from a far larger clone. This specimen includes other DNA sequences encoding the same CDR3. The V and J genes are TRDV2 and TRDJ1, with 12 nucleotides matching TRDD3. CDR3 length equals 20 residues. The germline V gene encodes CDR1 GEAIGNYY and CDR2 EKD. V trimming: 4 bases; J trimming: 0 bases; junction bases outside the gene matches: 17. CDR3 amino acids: CACDNLGTGGYRTYTDKLIF. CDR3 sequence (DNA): TGTGCCTGTGATAACCTTGGTACTGGGGGATACCGTACTTACACCGATAAACTCATCTTT.

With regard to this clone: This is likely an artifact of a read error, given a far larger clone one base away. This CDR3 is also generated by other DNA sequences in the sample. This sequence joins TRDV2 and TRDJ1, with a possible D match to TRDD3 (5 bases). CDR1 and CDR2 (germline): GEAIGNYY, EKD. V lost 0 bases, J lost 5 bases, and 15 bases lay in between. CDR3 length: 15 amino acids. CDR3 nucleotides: TGTGCCTGTGACACCGTCGGGGGTCGCACTGATAAACTCATCTTT. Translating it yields CACDTVGGRTDKLIF.